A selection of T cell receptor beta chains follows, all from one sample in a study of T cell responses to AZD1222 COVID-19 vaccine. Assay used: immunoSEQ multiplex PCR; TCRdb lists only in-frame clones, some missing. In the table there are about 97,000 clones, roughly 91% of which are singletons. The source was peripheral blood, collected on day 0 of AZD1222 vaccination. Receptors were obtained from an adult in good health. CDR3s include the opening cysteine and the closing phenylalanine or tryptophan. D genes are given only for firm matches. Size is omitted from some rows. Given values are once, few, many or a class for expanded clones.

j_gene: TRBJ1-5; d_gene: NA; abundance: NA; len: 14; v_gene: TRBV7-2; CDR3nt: TGTGCCAGCAGCTTAAGCCAGGGGAATCAGCCCCAGCATTTT; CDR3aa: CASSLSQGNQPQHF
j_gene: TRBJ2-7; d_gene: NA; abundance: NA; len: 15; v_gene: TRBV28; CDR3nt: TGTGCCAGCAGCTCCACCGGGACGAGCTCCTACGAGCAGTACTTC; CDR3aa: CASSSTGTSSYEQYF
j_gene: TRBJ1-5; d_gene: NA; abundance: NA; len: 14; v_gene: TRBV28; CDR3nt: TGTGCCAGCAGATCCGATGGGTCCGGGCAGCCCCAGCATTTT; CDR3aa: CASRSDGSGQPQHF
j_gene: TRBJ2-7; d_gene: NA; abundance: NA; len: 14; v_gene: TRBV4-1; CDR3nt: TGCGCCAGCAGCCAAGCCCTGACTAGTTCCGAGCAGTACTTC; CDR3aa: CASSQALTSSEQYF
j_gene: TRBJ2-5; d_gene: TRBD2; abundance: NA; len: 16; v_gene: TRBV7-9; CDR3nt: TGTGCCAGCAGCTTAGGCCGCCTAGCGGGGGAAGAGACCCAGTACTTC; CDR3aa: CASSLGRLAGEETQYF
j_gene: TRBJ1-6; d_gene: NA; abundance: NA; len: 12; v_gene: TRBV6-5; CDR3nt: TGTGCCAGCAGGGACGAGATATTCACCCTCCACTTT; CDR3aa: CASRDEIFTLHF
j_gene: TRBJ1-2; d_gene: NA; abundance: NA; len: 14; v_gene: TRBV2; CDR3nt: TGTGCCAGCAGTGAGAAGGATTTGGGGTATGGCTACACCTTC; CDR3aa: CASSEKDLGYGYTF
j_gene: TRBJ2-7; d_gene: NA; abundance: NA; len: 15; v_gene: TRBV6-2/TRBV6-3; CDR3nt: TGTGCCAGCAGTTACTATGGCGGAACGGGGTACGAGCAGTACTTC; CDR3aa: CASSYYGGTGYEQYF
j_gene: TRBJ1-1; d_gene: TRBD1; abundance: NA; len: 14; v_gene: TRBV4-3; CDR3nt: TGCGCCAGCAGCCAAGGCGGGACAGGGGTCGAAGCTTTCTTT; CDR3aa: CASSQGGTGVEAFF
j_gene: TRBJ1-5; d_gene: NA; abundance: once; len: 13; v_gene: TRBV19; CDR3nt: TGTGCCAGTAGCGCACTCAACAATCGTGGATGGGATTTT; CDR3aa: CASSALNNRGWDF
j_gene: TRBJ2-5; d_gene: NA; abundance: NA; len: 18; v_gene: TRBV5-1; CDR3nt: TGCGCCAGCAGCTTCGGTGGTCCGATAGCGGAACGACAAGAGACCCAGTACTTC; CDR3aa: CASSFGGPIAERQETQYF
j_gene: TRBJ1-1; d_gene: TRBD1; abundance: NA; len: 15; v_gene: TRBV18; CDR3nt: TGTGCCAGCTCACCCGGACAGGTGAGGAACACTGAAGCTTTCTTT; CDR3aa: CASSPGQVRNTEAFF
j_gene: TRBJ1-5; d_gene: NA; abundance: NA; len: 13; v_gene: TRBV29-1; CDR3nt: TGCAGCGTTGGATTCGGTAGGGAACAGCCCCAGCATTTT; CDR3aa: CSVGFGREQPQHF
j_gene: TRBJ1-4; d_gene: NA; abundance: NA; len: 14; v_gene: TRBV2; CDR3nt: TGTGCCAGCAGTGAAAGCCACGTGGGAGAAAAACTGTTTTTT; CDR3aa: CASSESHVGEKLFF
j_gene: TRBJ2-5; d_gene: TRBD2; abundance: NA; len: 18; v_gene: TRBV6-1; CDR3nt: TGTGCCAGCAGTGAAGCGGTCCTAGCGGGGGGGCCGGAAGAGACCCAGTACTTC; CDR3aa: CASSEAVLAGGPEETQYF
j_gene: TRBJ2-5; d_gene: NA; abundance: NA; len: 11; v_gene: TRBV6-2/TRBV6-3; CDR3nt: TGTGCCAGCAGTTTCGGGGAGACCCAGTACTTC; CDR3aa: CASSFGETQYF
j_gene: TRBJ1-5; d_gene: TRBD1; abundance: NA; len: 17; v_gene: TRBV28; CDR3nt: TGTGCCAGCAGTAAGACAGGGGGCTGGGTGAGCAATCAGCCCCAGCATTTT; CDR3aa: CASSKTGGWVSNQPQHF
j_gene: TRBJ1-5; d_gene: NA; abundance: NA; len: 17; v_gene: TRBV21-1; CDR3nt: TGTGCCAGCAGCAAATTTGACAGCGAGCTTAGCAATCAGCCCCAGCATTTT; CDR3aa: CASSKFDSELSNQPQHF
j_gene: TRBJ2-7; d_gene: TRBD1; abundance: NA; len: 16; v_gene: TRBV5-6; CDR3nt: TGTGCCAGCAGCCGATCGGGACAGGGCTCCTCCTACGAGCAGTACTTC; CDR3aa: CASSRSGQGSSYEQYF
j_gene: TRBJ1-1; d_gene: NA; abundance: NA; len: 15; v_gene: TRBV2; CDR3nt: TGTGCCAGCAGTGAAGAGGCAGGGTGGGATGTGGAAGCTTTCTTT; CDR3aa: CASSEEAGWDVEAFF
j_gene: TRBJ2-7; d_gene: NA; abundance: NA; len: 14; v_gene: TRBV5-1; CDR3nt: TGCGCCAGCAGCTTGGTGACGGGCTCCTACGAGCAGTACTTC; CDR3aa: CASSLVTGSYEQYF
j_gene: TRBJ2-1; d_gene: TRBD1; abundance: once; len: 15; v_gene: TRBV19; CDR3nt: TGTGCCAGTAGTATCACGACAGGGTCCCACAATGAGCAGTTCTTC; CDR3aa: CASSITTGSHNEQFF
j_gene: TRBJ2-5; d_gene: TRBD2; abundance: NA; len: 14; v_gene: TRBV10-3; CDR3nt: TGTGCCATCAGTGAGTCGACGGGGGGAGAGACCCAGTACTTC; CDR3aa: CAISESTGGETQYF
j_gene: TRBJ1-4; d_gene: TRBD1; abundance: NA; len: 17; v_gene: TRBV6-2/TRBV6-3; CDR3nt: TGTGCCAGCAGTTTGGGACAGGTAATATCAACTAATGAAAAACTGTTTTTT; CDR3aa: CASSLGQVISTNEKLFF
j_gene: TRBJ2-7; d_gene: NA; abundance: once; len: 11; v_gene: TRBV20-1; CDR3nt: TGCAGTGCTGGGATGGGGAGCGAGCAGTACTTC; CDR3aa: CSAGMGSEQYF
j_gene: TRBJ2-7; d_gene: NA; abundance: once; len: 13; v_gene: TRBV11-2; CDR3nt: TGTGCCAGCAGCCCCGCAGTCCTCTACGAGCAGTACTTC; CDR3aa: CASSPAVLYEQYF
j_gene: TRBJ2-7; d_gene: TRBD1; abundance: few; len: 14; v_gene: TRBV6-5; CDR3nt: TGTGCCAGCAGCCGCGGACAGGGGCCGCCTGCCCAGCACTTC; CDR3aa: CASSRGQGPPAQHF
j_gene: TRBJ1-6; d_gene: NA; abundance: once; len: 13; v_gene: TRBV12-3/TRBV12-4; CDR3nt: TGTGCCAGCAGTTTTAGGGGAGGTTCACCCCTCCACTTT; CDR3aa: CASSFRGGSPLHF
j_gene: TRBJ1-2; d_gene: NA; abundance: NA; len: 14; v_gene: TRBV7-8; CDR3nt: TGTGCCAGCAGCATACGGAACGAGGGATTTGGCTACACCTTC; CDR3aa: CASSIRNEGFGYTF
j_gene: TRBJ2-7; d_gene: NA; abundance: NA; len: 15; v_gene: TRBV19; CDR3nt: TGTGCCAGTAGTCCCTCGTGGGGGGCCAACTACGAGCAGTACTTC; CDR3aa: CASSPSWGANYEQYF
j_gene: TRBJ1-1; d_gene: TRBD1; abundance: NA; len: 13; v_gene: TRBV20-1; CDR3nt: TGCAGTGCTAGTCACAGGGGGTTAACTGAAGCTTTCTTT; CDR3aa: CSASHRGLTEAFF
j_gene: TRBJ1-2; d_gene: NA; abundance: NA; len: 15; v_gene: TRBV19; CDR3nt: TGTGCCAGTAGTATAGCAATGGGAGGGTATTATGGCTACACCTTC; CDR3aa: CASSIAMGGYYGYTF
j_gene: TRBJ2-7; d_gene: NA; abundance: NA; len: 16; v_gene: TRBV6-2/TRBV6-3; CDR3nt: TGTGCCAGCAGTTACCGCAACAGCTTCCTTTCCTACGAGCAGTACTTC; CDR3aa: CASSYRNSFLSYEQYF
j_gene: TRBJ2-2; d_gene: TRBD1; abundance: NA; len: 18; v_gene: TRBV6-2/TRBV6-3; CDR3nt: TGTGCCAGCAGTTACCCGTCCCGGGACAGGGGTGACACCGGGGAGCTGTTTTTT; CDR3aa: CASSYPSRDRGDTGELFF
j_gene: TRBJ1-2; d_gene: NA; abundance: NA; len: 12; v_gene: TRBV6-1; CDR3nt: TGTGCCAGCAGTGATACACCCTATGGCTACACCTTC; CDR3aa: CASSDTPYGYTF
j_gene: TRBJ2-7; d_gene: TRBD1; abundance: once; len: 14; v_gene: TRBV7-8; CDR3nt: TGTGCCGGAGCCCCCGGGACAGGGGGCTACGAGCAGTACTTC; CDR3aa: CAGAPGTGGYEQYF
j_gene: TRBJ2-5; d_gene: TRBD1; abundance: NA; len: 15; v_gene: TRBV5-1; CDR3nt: TGCGCCAGCAGCATGGGACAGGGGGCACAAGAGACCCAGTACTTC; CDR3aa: CASSMGQGAQETQYF
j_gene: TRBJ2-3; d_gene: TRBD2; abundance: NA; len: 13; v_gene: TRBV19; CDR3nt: TGTGCCAGTTCTAGCGGGAGCACAGATACGCAGTATTTT; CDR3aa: CASSSGSTDTQYF
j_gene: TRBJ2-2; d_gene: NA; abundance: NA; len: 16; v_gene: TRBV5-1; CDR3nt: TGCGCCAGCAGTAATCCGGAACAAGGATACACCGGGGAGCTGTTTTTT; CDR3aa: CASSNPEQGYTGELFF
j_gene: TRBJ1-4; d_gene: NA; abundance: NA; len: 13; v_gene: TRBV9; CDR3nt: TGTGCCAGCAGCGTACTGGAGAATGAAAAACTGTTTTTT; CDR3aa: CASSVLENEKLFF
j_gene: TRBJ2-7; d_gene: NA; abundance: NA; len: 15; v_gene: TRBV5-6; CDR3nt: TGTGCCAGCAGCTTGGAATCAGGATCCCCCTACGAGCAGTACTTC; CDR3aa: CASSLESGSPYEQYF
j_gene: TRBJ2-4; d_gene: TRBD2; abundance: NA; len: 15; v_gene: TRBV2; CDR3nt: TGTGCCAGCAGTACCGGACTAGCCTGGTTTGGCATTCAGTACTTC; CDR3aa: CASSTGLAWFGIQYF
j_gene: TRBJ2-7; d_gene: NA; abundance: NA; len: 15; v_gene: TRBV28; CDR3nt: TGTGCCAGCAGTCCCGGGACCGTTAGCTCCTACGAGCAGTACTTC; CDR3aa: CASSPGTVSSYEQYF
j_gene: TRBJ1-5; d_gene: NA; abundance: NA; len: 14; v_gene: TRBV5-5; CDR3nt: TGTGCCAGCAGCTGGGAAGGCGGGGTCCAGCCCCAGCATTTT; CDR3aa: CASSWEGGVQPQHF
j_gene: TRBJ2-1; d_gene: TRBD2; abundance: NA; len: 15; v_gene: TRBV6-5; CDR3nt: TGTGCCAGCAGCATCCTAGCGGGAGGGCGCAATGAGCAGTTCTTC; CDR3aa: CASSILAGGRNEQFF
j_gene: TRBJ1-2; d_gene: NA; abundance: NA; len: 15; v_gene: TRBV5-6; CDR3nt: TGTGCCAGCAGCTTGGGGCTGGGGGTAGGCTATGGCTACACCTTC; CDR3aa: CASSLGLGVGYGYTF
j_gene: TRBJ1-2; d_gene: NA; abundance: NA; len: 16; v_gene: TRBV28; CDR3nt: TGTGCCAGCAGTCCTGGCTTGACCTCCGGTCGTGATGGCTACACCTTC; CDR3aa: CASSPGLTSGRDGYTF
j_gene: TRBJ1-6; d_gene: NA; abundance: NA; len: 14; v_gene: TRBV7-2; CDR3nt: TGTGCCAGCAGCTTATTGGTACTTGATTCACCCCTCCACTTT; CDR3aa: CASSLLVLDSPLHF
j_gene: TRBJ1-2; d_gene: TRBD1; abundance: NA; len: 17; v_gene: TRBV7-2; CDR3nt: TGTGCCAGCAGCCGGTCAGCTTGGACAGGGGGAGGCTATGGCTACACCTTC; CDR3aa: CASSRSAWTGGGYGYTF
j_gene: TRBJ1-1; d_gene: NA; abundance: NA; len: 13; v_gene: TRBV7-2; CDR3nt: TGTGCCAGCAGCTCGACATTCGGCACTGAAGCTTTCTTT; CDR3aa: CASSSTFGTEAFF
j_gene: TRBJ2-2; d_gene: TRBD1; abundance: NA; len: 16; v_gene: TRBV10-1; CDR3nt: TGCGCCAGTCCAAGACGGGACAGGGTTAACACCGGGGAGCTGTTTTTT; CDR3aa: CASPRRDRVNTGELFF
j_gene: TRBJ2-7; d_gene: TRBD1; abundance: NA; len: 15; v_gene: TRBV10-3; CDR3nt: TGTGCCATCAGTTCTCCGGACAGGGGCTCCTACGAGCAGTACTTC; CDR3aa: CAISSPDRGSYEQYF
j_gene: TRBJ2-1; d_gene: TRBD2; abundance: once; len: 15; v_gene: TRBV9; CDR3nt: TGTGCCAGCAGCGTTGCGGGAGGTTTGCGAAATGAGCAGTTCTTC; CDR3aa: CASSVAGGLRNEQFF